This is a list of T cell receptor beta chains from one sample in a study of T cell repertoires in aging, cancer and after chemotherapy. One entry per CDR3 protein results from TCRdb running MiXCR on the multiplex PCR reads. The sample consists of about 18,000 distinct CDR3 sequences, 50% of them appearing once. Sequenced: blood. Receptors originate from a human donor in good health. Both conserved end residues are part of each CDR3. D genes are given only for firm matches. The size field is filled for only some rows; it gives once, few, many or a size class.

>.|TRBJ2-7|TRBV5-4|.
CASSLEWGGEQYF
TGTGCCAGCAGCTTGGAATGGGGTGGCGAGCAGTACTTC
>.|TRBJ2-1|TRBV18|TRBD2
CASSLFSGSSYNEQFF
TGTGCCAGCTCACTCTTTAGCGGGAGCTCCTACAATGAGCAGTTCTTC
>.|TRBJ2-1|TRBV7-6|.
CASSLRLDNEQFF
TGTGCCAGCAGCTTAAGACTAGACAATGAGCAGTTCTTC
>.|TRBJ2-3|TRBV6-5|TRBD2
CASSAGTSASWGTDTQYF
TGTGCCAGCAGTGCCGGGACTAGCGCTTCATGGGGCACAGATACGCAGTATTTT
>.|TRBJ2-1|TRBV29-1|.
CSVDSGYNEQFF
TGCAGCGTTGATAGTGGGTACAATGAGCAGTTCTTC
>.|TRBJ2-7|TRBV6-1|.
CASRPVGGGYEQYF
TGTGCCAGCAGGCCGGTCGGGGGCGGGTACGAGCAGTACTTC
>.|TRBJ2-2|TRBV6-6|TRBD2
CASSYSTGTSVNTGELFF
TGTGCCAGCAGTTACTCGACGGGGACTAGCGTCAACACCGGGGAGCTGTTTTTT
>.|TRBJ2-6|TRBV5-6|.
CASSFGSGANVLTF
TGTGCCAGCAGCTTCGGCTCTGGGGCCAACGTCCTGACTTTC
>.|TRBJ2-1|TRBV6-1|TRBD2
CASSEFLPGTSSGEQFF
TGTGCCAGCAGTGAATTTCTTCCCGGGACTAGCAGTGGTGAGCAGTTCTTC
>.|TRBJ2-1|TRBV29-1|TRBD2
CSVGLAGRWNEQFF
TGCAGCGTGGGTCTAGCGGGACGTTGGAATGAGCAGTTCTTC
>few|TRBJ2-2|TRBV10-3|TRBD1
CAISQGGLIRDRGTGELFF
TGTGCCATCAGTCAGGGTGGGCTTATCCGGGACAGAGGCACCGGGGAGCTGTTTTTT
>few|TRBJ2-1|TRBV19|TRBD2
CASSKATSGFYNEQFF
TGTGCCAGTAGTAAGGCGACTAGCGGGTTTTACAATGAGCAGTTCTTC
>.|TRBJ2-5|TRBV5-6|.
CASSFRTGEKTQYF
TGTGCCAGCAGCTTTCGGACGGGAGAGAAGACCCAGTACTTC
>.|TRBJ2-7|TRBV27|TRBD2
CASSTPGLAFEQYF
TGTGCCAGCAGTACCCCGGGACTAGCTTTCGAGCAGTACTTC
>.|TRBJ2-3|TRBV19|TRBD2
CASSSPPGGPDTQYF
TGTGCCAGTAGTTCGCCCCCGGGAGGACCAGATACGCAGTATTTT
>.|TRBJ2-3|TRBV15|.
CATSREGRPGIKYF
TGTGCCACCAGCAGAGAAGGAAGACCGGGGATAAAGTATTTT
>.|TRBJ2-7|TRBV19|TRBD2
CASSVPGTSGTYEQYF
TGTGCCAGTAGTGTTCCCGGGACTAGCGGGACCTACGAGCAGTACTTC
>few|TRBJ2-3|TRBV6-5|.
CASSYSEAADTQYF
TGTGCCAGCAGTTACTCGGAGGCGGCAGATACGCAGTATTTT
>.|TRBJ2-1|TRBV6-2/TRBV6-3|.
CASSYANEQFF
TGTGCCAGCAGTTACGCCAATGAGCAGTTCTTC
>medium-sized|TRBJ2-3|TRBV29-1|TRBD1
CSVSRGLGTDTQYF
TGCAGCGTCTCCAGGGGGCTCGGCACAGATACGCAGTATTTT
>.|TRBJ1-3|TRBV6-5|.
CASSPGHSGNTIYF
TGTGCCAGCAGCCCGGGACACTCTGGAAACACCATATATTTT
>.|TRBJ1-1|TRBV6-1|.
CASSGGGMNTEAFF
TGTGCCAGCAGTGGGGGGGGGATGAACACTGAAGCTTTCTTT
>medium-sized|TRBJ2-5|TRBV29-1|.
CSPPSSHEPLVRPQETQYF
TGCAGCCCCCCTAGCTCGCATGAACCCCTCGTGCGGCCCCAAGAGACCCAGTACTTC
>few|TRBJ1-1|TRBV29-1|.
CSVSRGNTEAFF
TGCAGCGTGAGTAGGGGGAACACTGAAGCTTTCTTT
>few|TRBJ2-2|TRBV29-1|.
CSAKTGNTGELFF
TGCAGCGCTAAGACAGGGAACACCGGGGAGCTGTTTTTT
>.|TRBJ2-1|TRBV6-5|.
CASSGSWVNEQFF
TGTGCCAGCTCAGGGAGTTGGGTAAATGAGCAGTTCTTC
>.|TRBJ2-2|TRBV12-3/TRBV12-4|.
CASKDPSREGVVTGELFF
TGTGCCAGCAAGGACCCCTCCAGGGAAGGGGTGGTCACCGGGGAGCTGTTTTTT
>.|TRBJ2-4|TRBV27|.
CASSSELAKNIQYF
TGTGCCAGCAGTTCAGAACTAGCCAAAAACATTCAGTACTTC
>few|TRBJ2-7|TRBV19|.
CASSIRGYTYEQYF
TGTGCCAGTAGTATACGGGGCTACACCTACGAGCAGTACTTC
>.|TRBJ1-2|TRBV5-1|.
CASSLAEGAGYTF
TGCGCCAGCAGCTTGGCCGAAGGGGCTGGCTACACCTTC
>.|TRBJ2-2|TRBV18|.
CASSPTPAGSTGELFF
TGTGCCAGCTCACCCACACCAGCGGGCTCCACCGGGGAGCTGTTTTTT
>.|TRBJ1-1|TRBV29-1|.
CSTRQYTEAFF
TGCAGCACCAGACAGTACACTGAAGCTTTCTTT
>.|TRBJ1-2|TRBV27|.
CASSPGQFNYGYTF
TGTGCCAGCAGTCCCGGACAGTTTAACTATGGCTACACCTTC
>medium-sized|TRBJ2-1|TRBV29-1|.
CSVAPTGGGEQFF
TGCAGCGTTGCACCTACAGGGGGGGGTGAGCAGTTCTTC
>.|TRBJ1-5|TRBV27|.
CASSLSRAINQPQHF
TGTGCCAGCAGTTTGAGCAGGGCCATCAATCAGCCCCAGCATTTT
>.|TRBJ2-2|TRBV27|.
CASSWIASTGELFF
TGTGCCAGCAGTTGGATTGCGTCCACGGGGGAGCTGTTTTTT
>once|TRBJ2-5|TRBV10-3|.
CASTTESIGRETQYF
TGTGCCAGCACCACTGAGAGTATCGGTCGGGAGACCCAGTACTTC
>.|TRBJ2-6|TRBV5-4|.
CASSGTGTGANVLTF
TGTGCCAGCAGCGGAACAGGGACTGGGGCCAACGTCCTGACTTTC
>.|TRBJ1-6|TRBV5-1|.
CASSLEGTLSVLHF
TGCGCCAGCAGCTTGGAAGGGACCCTCTCGGTACTCCACTTT
>.|TRBJ2-7|TRBV6-5|.
CASSSPGTDYEQYF
TGTGCCAGCAGTTCACCTGGGACGGACTACGAGCAGTACTTC